This T cell receptor beta chain was captured in a study of CD8 T cells in ankylosing spondylitis. Study results and limitations: Ankylosing spondylitis blood appeared to carry a characteristic TCR beta motif of seven to nine highly homologous variants.

As to this clonotype: Its antigen is undetermined.

TCRdb used MiXCR to reprocess the 5' RACE reads, holding one entry per CDR3 protein. The sample gives about 750,000 distinct CDR3 sequences, roughly 19% of which show up once; about a fifth is in the top ten. Trimming stripped 2 bases from V and 4 bases from J, with 11 bases between. This CDR3 comprises 13 residues. Germline CDR1 and CDR2: GTSNPN and SVGIG (reference sequence). The specimen sequenced was blood, either unsorted or a sorted T cell fraction (not recorded which). The receptor comes from a male donor with ankylosing spondylitis. J is TRBJ2-5 and V is TRBV30; D might be TRBD2 (5 bases). The DNA for the CDR3 is TGTGCCTGGAGTTGGGGAGCTTCAGAGACCCAGTACTTC. Encoded protein: CAWSWGASETQYF. The variable domain in full, with the rest retrieved from reference TRBV30 and TRBJ2-5, is SQTIHQWPATLVQPVGSPLSLECTVEGTSNPNLYWYRQAAGRGLQLLFYSVGIGQISSEVPQNLSASRPQDRQFILSSKKLLLSDSGFYLCAWSWGASETQYFGPGTRLLVL.